This TCR beta chain was sequenced for a study of T cell responses to AZD1222 COVID-19 vaccine. Study results and caveats: The repertoires were collected only after the peak T cell response. The donors showed a predominance of white British ancestry and of females, with possible underestimation of clonal diversity. Spike-spanning, vaccine-associated CD4 TCRs were dominant at 160-218 and 743-854.

Second-dose groups at about 4 or about 12 weeks were pooled. As regards this clone: What it recognizes is unknown.

Only in-frame clones appear in the TCRdb table, and some are missing; sequencing was by immunoSEQ multiplex PCR. The data contain fewer than 110,000 clones, around nine tenths of them seen just once; the ten biggest clones take up approximately 4.8%. Sequencing was performed on peripheral blood, taken 28 days after the second AZD1222 dose. The receptor was isolated from an adult who received the AZD1222 COVID-19 vaccine.

CDR3 loop: CASSIDSAGTGKSPLHF. CDR3 DNA: TGTGCCAGTAGTATAGATAGTGCAGGAACCGGGAAGTCACCCCTCCACTTT. This chain links TRBV19 with TRBJ1-6; D is unresolved. The CDR3 extends over 17 amino acids. The germline V gene has CDR1 LNHDA and CDR2 SQIVND (reference sequence). Trimming pared 0 bases from V and 10 bases from J, leaving 19 bases between.